Included here is one T cell receptor beta chain sequence, with context. The antigen remains undetermined. The data belong to a study of CD8+CD57+ T cells in acquired aplastic anemia. As for the study in general: 3 to 4 ug was the average amount of DNA from sorted CD4+ and CD8+ cells. The study obtained about 10.8 million reads on average for CD4+ cells from healthy donors. Study results and caveats: Sharing between patients and controls was observed for 25 to 30 CD8+ CDR3 sequences.

This CDR3 is 13 amino acids long. Trimming took off 7 bases at V and 5 bases at J, with 14 bases between the two ends. The template used for profiling TCR beta VDJ and CDR3 was genomic DNA. A single record per CDR3 protein comes from TCRdb applying MiXCR to the reads. The sample consists of 400,000 to 500,000 distinct CDR3 sequences, around 72% of them appearing once. J is TRBJ2-5 and V is TRBV12-3 or TRBV12-4; either TRBD1 or TRBD2 may fit D (5 bases each). This TCR was recovered from a human donor in good health, serving as a control. What was sequenced was sorted CD4+, CD8+, or CD8+CD57+ T cells (not recorded which) from PBMCs. This chain's CDR3 is CASIEARGETQYF. CDR3 in DNA: TGTGCCAGCATAGAGGCGAGGGGTGAGACCCAGTACTTC.